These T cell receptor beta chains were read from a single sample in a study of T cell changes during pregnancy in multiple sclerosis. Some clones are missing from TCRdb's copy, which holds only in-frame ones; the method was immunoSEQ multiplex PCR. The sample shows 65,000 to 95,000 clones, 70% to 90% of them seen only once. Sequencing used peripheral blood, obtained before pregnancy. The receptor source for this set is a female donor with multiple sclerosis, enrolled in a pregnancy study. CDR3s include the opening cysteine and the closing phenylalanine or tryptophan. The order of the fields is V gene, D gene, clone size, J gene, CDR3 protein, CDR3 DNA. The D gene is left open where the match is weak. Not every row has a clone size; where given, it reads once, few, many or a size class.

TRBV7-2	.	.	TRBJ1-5	CASSFEGPYSNQPQHF	TGTGCCAGCAGCTTCGAGGGCCCATATAGCAATCAGCCCCAGCATTTT
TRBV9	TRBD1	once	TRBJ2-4	CASSREGAPQLAKNIQYF	TGTGCCAGCAGCCGCGAGGGGGCCCCACAACTAGCCAAAAACATTCAGTACTTC
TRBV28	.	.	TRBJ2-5	CASSAPYPVSGGETQYF	TGTGCCAGCAGTGCGCCCTATCCCGTCTCCGGCGGGGAGACCCAGTACTTC
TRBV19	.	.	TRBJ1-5	CASSILNQPQHF	TGTGCCAGTAGTATACTAAATCAGCCCCAGCATTTT
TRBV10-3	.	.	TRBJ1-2	CATTVERDFGYTF	TGTGCCACCACCGTTGAGAGGGACTTCGGCTACACCTTC
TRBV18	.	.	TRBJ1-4	CASSPPGVSEKLFF	TGTGCCAGCTCACCACCCGGGGTCAGTGAAAAACTGTTTTTT
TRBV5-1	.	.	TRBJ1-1	CASSLLSQGSTEAFF	TGCGCCAGCAGCTTGTTATCGCAGGGATCCACTGAAGCTTTCTTT
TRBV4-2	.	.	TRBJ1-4	CASSQGDWTNEKLFF	TGTGCCAGCAGCCAAGGAGACTGGACTAATGAAAAACTGTTTTTT
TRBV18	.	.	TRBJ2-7	CASSPTTGYEQYF	TGTGCCAGCTCACCCACGACAGGTTACGAGCAGTACTTC
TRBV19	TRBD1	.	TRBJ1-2	CASSAPGGAGYTF	TGTGCCAGTAGTGCTCCAGGGGGCGCGGGCTACACCTTC
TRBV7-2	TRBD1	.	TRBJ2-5	CASSPRQGRETQYF	TGTGCCAGCAGCCCCAGACAGGGAAGAGAGACCCAGTACTTC
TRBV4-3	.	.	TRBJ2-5	CASSQDLVQPETQYF	TGCGCCAGCAGCCAAGATCTTGTACAGCCGGAGACCCAGTACTTC
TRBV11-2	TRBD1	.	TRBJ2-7	CASSLPQGALDYEQYF	TGTGCCAGCAGCTTACCACAGGGGGCGCTGGACTACGAGCAGTACTTC
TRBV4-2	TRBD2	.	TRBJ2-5	CASSQGGSGVETQYF	TGTGCCAGCAGCCAAGGGGGTAGCGGGGTCGAGACCCAGTACTTC
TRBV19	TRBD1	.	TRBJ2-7	CASSMPTDRGSYEQYF	TGTGCCAGTAGTATGCCAACGGACAGGGGCTCCTACGAGCAGTACTTC
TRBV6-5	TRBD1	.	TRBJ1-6	CASSSTGGAGSPLHF	TGTGCCAGCAGTTCCACAGGGGGCGCGGGCTCACCCCTCCACTTT
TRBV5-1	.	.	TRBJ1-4	CASSVRATNEKLFF	TGCGCCAGCAGCGTGCGGGCAACTAATGAAAAACTGTTTTTT
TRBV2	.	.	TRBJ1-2	CASELDRWKSNYGYTF	TGTGCCAGCGAACTCGACAGGTGGAAATCTAACTATGGCTACACCTTC
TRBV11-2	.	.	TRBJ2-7	CASSLTGPSSYEQYF	TGTGCCAGCAGCTTGACAGGCCCAAGCTCCTACGAGCAGTACTTC
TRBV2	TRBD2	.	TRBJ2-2	CASSVFLAGGLNTGELFF	TGTGCCAGCAGTGTGTTCCTAGCGGGGGGACTAAACACCGGGGAGCTGTTTTTT
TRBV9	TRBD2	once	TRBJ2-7	CASSLSGGAFRQYF	TGTGCCAGCAGCCTTAGCGGGGGGGCCTTTAGGCAGTACTTC
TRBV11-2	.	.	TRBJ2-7	CASSLIIGYEQYF	TGTGCCAGCAGCTTAATCATCGGCTACGAGCAGTACTTC
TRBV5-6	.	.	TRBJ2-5	CASSPLGGAPETQYF	TGTGCCAGCAGCCCCCTAGGGGGGGCCCCGGAGACCCAGTACTTC
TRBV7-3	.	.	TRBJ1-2	CASSLGPGYGYTF	TGTGCCAGCAGCTTAGGGCCAGGATATGGCTACACCTTC
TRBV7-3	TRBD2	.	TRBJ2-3	CASSFGGRADTQYF	TGTGCCAGCAGCTTCGGGGGGAGAGCAGATACGCAGTATTTT
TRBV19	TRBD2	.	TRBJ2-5	CASSTSGGGETQYF	TGTGCCAGTAGTACCTCTGGCGGGGGAGAGACCCAGTACTTC
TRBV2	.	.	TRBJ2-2	CASSFRGTGELFF	TGTGCCAGCAGTTTTAGGGGTACCGGGGAGCTGTTTTTT
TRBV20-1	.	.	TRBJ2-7	CSARRGGEQYF	TGCAGTGCTAGAAGGGGCGGCGAGCAGTACTTC
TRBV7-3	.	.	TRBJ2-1	CASSPGTRIGSYNEQFF	TGTGCCAGCAGCCCCGGGACTCGAATAGGGAGTTACAATGAGCAGTTCTTC
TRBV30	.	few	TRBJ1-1	CAWSGGQRAFF	TGTGCCTGGAGTGGGGGCCAGCGAGCTTTCTTT
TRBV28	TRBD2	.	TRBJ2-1	CASSPLAGGSNEQFF	TGTGCCAGCAGCCCTTTAGCGGGGGGGAGCAATGAGCAGTTCTTC
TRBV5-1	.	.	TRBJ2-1	CASSLFPGSNEQFF	TGCGCCAGCAGCTTGTTTCCCGGTAGCAATGAGCAGTTCTTC
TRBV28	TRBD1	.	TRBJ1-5	CASSRLTGGNQPQHF	TGTGCCAGCAGTCGCCTGACAGGGGGAAATCAGCCCCAGCATTTT
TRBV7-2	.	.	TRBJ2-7	CASSWVRDKTYEQYF	TGTGCCAGCAGCTGGGTCCGGGACAAGACCTACGAGCAGTACTTC
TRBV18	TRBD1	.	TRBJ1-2	CASSPQGADYGYTF	TGTGCCAGCTCACCACAGGGGGCGGACTATGGCTACACCTTC
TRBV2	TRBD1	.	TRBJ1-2	CASSERGQPYGYTF	TGTGCCAGCAGTGAAAGGGGGCAGCCCTATGGCTACACCTTC
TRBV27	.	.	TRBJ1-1	CASSTLPREMNTEAFF	TGTGCCAGCAGTACTCTCCCGCGGGAGATGAACACTGAAGCTTTCTTT
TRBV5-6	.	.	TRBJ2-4	CASSPGGQNIQYF	TGTGCCAGCAGTCCCGGAGGCCAAAACATTCAGTACTTC
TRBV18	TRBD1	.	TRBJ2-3	CASCRDREQDTQYF	TGTGCCAGCTGTCGGGACAGGGAGCAAGATACGCAGTATTTT
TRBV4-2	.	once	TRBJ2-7	CASSQAAGETRKLPYEQYF	TGTGCCAGCAGCCAAGCGGCGGGTGAGACTAGAAAGCTACCCTACGAGCAGTACTTC
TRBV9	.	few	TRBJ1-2	CASSPGGTYGYTF	TGTGCCAGCAGCCCGGGGGGGACATATGGCTACACCTTC
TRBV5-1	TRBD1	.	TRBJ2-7	CASSLSQGATYEQYF	TGCGCCAGCAGCTTGTCGCAGGGGGCGACGTACGAGCAGTACTTC